These T cell receptor beta chains were read from a single sample in a study of cytomegalovirus exposure and HLA in healthy donors. This table comes from immunoSEQ multiplex PCR, and its TCRdb copy is limited to in-frame clones, with some not included. The profile shows around 110,000 clones, 65% to 85% of them singletons. The sample taken for sequencing was PBMCs. These TCRs come from a man younger than 40 in good health and CMV-seronegative. Each CDR3 is given with its conserved first and last residue. The D gene is left open where the match is weak. Clone size is shown for a subset of rows, as once, few, many or a class of expanded clone.

J gene: TRBJ2-2
V gene: TRBV27
D gene: NA
clone size: NA
CDR3 DNA: TGTGCCAGCAGTTGGACAGCAGACACCGGGGAGCTGTTTTTT
CDR3 protein: CASSWTADTGELFF

J gene: TRBJ2-3
V gene: TRBV29-1
D gene: NA
clone size: NA
CDR3 DNA: TGCAGCGTTGAAGGAGGCGGAAGGACAGATACGCAGTATTTT
CDR3 protein: CSVEGGGRTDTQYF

J gene: TRBJ2-6
V gene: TRBV6-1
D gene: NA
clone size: NA
CDR3 DNA: TGTGCCAGCAGTGAAGACAGCTCTGGGGCCAACGTCCTGACTTTC
CDR3 protein: CASSEDSSGANVLTF

J gene: TRBJ2-2
V gene: TRBV5-6
D gene: NA
clone size: NA
CDR3 DNA: TGTGCCAGCAGCTTGTACGGGGTTAACACCGGGGAGCTGTTTTTT
CDR3 protein: CASSLYGVNTGELFF

J gene: TRBJ1-5
V gene: TRBV10-3
D gene: NA
clone size: NA
CDR3 DNA: TGTGCCATCAGTGAGTTGGCCGTCAACAGCAATCAGCCCCAGCATTTT
CDR3 protein: CAISELAVNSNQPQHF

J gene: TRBJ1-5
V gene: TRBV6-1
D gene: NA
clone size: NA
CDR3 DNA: TGTGCCAGCTCCCCGGAGGTTAGCAATCAGCCCCAGCATTTT
CDR3 protein: CASSPEVSNQPQHF

J gene: TRBJ1-2
V gene: TRBV13
D gene: NA
clone size: once
CDR3 DNA: TGTGCCAGCAGCTCGAACAGTCCGGGAAGGGGAGGAAATGGCTACACCTTC
CDR3 protein: CASSSNSPGRGGNGYTF

J gene: TRBJ1-2
V gene: TRBV28
D gene: TRBD1
clone size: NA
CDR3 DNA: TGTGCCAGCAGGGGACAGGGCTATGGCTACACCTTC
CDR3 protein: CASRGQGYGYTF

J gene: TRBJ2-7
V gene: TRBV5-4
D gene: TRBD2
clone size: NA
CDR3 DNA: TGTGCCTCCTCGACTAGCGGGTTTTTCGAGCAGTACTTC
CDR3 protein: CASSTSGFFEQYF

J gene: TRBJ2-2
V gene: TRBV6-4
D gene: TRBD1
clone size: NA
CDR3 DNA: TGTGCCAGCAGTGGGGCTACAGGGGCCCTGAACACCGGGGAGCTGTTTTTT
CDR3 protein: CASSGATGALNTGELFF

J gene: TRBJ1-2
V gene: TRBV11-2
D gene: TRBD1
clone size: NA
CDR3 DNA: TGTGCCAGCAGCAGAACAGGGGAAGGCTACACCTTC
CDR3 protein: CASSRTGEGYTF

J gene: TRBJ1-1
V gene: TRBV5-6
D gene: TRBD1
clone size: NA
CDR3 DNA: TGTGCCAGCAGCTTGGGACAGGGTGGCACTGAAGCTTTCTTT
CDR3 protein: CASSLGQGGTEAFF

J gene: TRBJ2-1
V gene: TRBV27
D gene: TRBD1
clone size: NA
CDR3 DNA: TGTGCCAGCAGTCCGGGACAGGCGGACAATGAGCAGTTCTTC
CDR3 protein: CASSPGQADNEQFF

J gene: TRBJ2-5
V gene: TRBV7-3
D gene: NA
clone size: NA
CDR3 DNA: TGTGCCAGCAGGCCCGGGACTCATCTCTCCCAGTACTTC
CDR3 protein: CASRPGTHLSQYF

J gene: TRBJ1-2
V gene: TRBV25-1
D gene: NA
clone size: NA
CDR3 DNA: TGTGCCAGCAGTGAACCCAAAGGGGGTAGAGGCTACACCTTC
CDR3 protein: CASSEPKGGRGYTF

J gene: TRBJ2-7
V gene: TRBV14
D gene: NA
clone size: NA
CDR3 DNA: TGTGCCAGCAGCTCTACAGGGAACCTTCCGGGGGAGCAGTACTTC
CDR3 protein: CASSSTGNLPGEQYF

J gene: TRBJ1-6
V gene: TRBV2
D gene: NA
clone size: NA
CDR3 DNA: TGTGCCAGCACCATCGTCGGGGGGCTACATTCCAGGTCCTATAATTCACCCCTCCACTTT
CDR3 protein: CASTIVGGLHSRSYNSPLHF

J gene: TRBJ2-7
V gene: TRBV5-4
D gene: TRBD2
clone size: NA
CDR3 DNA: TGTGCCAGCAGCCCGACTAGCGGGAGCGGATACGAGCAGTACTTC
CDR3 protein: CASSPTSGSGYEQYF

J gene: TRBJ2-2
V gene: TRBV29-1
D gene: NA
clone size: NA
CDR3 DNA: TGCAGCAAATGGAGGAACACCGGGGAGCTGTTTTTT
CDR3 protein: CSKWRNTGELFF

J gene: TRBJ2-1
V gene: TRBV28
D gene: NA
clone size: NA
CDR3 DNA: TGTGCCAGCAGTTCTAACTCTCTGGGGCACTCCTACAATGAGCAGTTCTTC
CDR3 protein: CASSSNSLGHSYNEQFF

J gene: TRBJ2-5
V gene: TRBV11-2
D gene: TRBD2
clone size: NA
CDR3 DNA: TGTGCCAGCAGCCTCGGACTAGTTCAAGAGACCCAGTACTTC
CDR3 protein: CASSLGLVQETQYF

J gene: TRBJ2-6
V gene: TRBV9
D gene: NA
clone size: NA
CDR3 DNA: TGTGCCAGCAGCGGGGCCAGCTCTGGGGCCAACGTCCTGACTTTC
CDR3 protein: CASSGASSGANVLTF